The clone carrying this T cell receptor (beta chain) was found a few times. The data were obtained in a study of T cells after yellow fever vaccination. Across the whole study: It was SMART-Seq v4 Ultra Low Input that prepared the fractions with low cell numbers.

Each CDR3 protein gets one entry after TCRdb re-called the 5' RACE reads with MiXCR. The table lists around 600,000 distinct CDR3 sequences, around 12% of them singletons. The germline V gene has CDR1 MNHEY and CDR2 SVGEGT. This CDR3 comprises 15 residues. V lost 6 bases, J lost 4 bases, and 15 bases lay in between. The origin of this receptor is a young man who received the YFV17D yellow fever vaccine. The chain links TRBV6-2 or TRBV6-3 to TRBJ2-2, with D possibly being TRBD1 (6 bases). Sequenced material: PBMCs, taken on the day of the yellow fever booster vaccination. This chain's CDR3 is CASSPGQPGTGELFF. The CDR3 DNA reads as TGTGCCAGCAGCCCCGGACAGCCGGGCACCGGGGAGCTGTTTTTT.